This is a list of T cell receptor beta chains from one sample in a study of long-term antiretroviral therapy in people with HIV. Sequencing used immunoSEQ multiplex PCR; TCRdb keeps in-frame clones, though not all of them. Of about 15,000 clones listed, around nine tenths are singletons. The material was unsorted PBMCs, obtained more than 2.2 years before starting antiretroviral therapy. The receptor source for this set is a woman aged 25 to 39 with HIV. The CDR3 runs from the conserved cysteine through the conserved F or W. D genes are given only for firm matches. Expanded clones get a size class; other rows say once, few or many, or leave the size out.

V gene	clone size	D gene	J gene	CDR3 protein	CDR3 DNA
TRBV4-3	.	TRBD1	TRBJ1-6	CASSQDSPRGTGGNSPLHF	TGCGCCAGCAGCCAAGATTCTCCCCGCGGGACAGGGGGAAATTCACCCCTCCACTTT
TRBV30	large	.	TRBJ1-1	CAWIPTEWGETEAFF	TGTGCCTGGATTCCTACGGAATGGGGTGAGACTGAAGCTTTCTTT
TRBV25-1	.	TRBD2	TRBJ2-3	CASSRAGVSTDTQYF	TGTGCCAGCAGTAGAGCGGGGGTGAGCACAGATACGCAGTATTTT
TRBV7-9	.	.	TRBJ1-6	CASSSKGVSGSPLHF	TGTGCCAGCAGCTCTAAAGGGGTATCGGGCTCCCCCCTCCACTTT
TRBV5-5	.	.	TRBJ1-1	CASSGLIATEAFF	TGTGCCAGCAGCGGATTAATTGCGACTGAAGCTTTCTTT
TRBV6-1	few	.	TRBJ2-7	CASSEGWARYEQYF	TGTGCCAGCAGTGAAGGGTGGGCGCGGTACGAGCAGTACTTC
TRBV2	.	.	TRBJ2-2	CASSDRPKNSGELFF	TGTGCCAGCAGTGACAGGCCCAAGAATTCCGGGGAGCTGTTTTTT
TRBV9	once	TRBD1	TRBJ2-6	CASSANRGETTSGANVLTF	TGTGCCAGCAGCGCTAACAGGGGCGAGACTACCTCTGGGGCCAACGTCCTGACTTTC
TRBV7-9	.	.	TRBJ1-2	CASSLDSGLDGYTF	TGTGCCAGCAGCTTAGATTCAGGGTTAGATGGCTACACCTTC
TRBV28	.	.	TRBJ1-4	CASTARGEKLFF	TGTGCCAGCACCGCCCGGGGTGAAAAACTGTTTTTT
TRBV2	.	.	TRBJ1-2	CASSDLAVNYGYTF	TGTGCCAGCAGTGACCTCGCAGTCAACTATGGCTACACCTTC
TRBV4-1	once	TRBD1	TRBJ2-2	CASSQEDRGSTGELFF	TGCGCCAGCAGCCAAGAGGACAGGGGAAGTACCGGGGAGCTGTTTTTT
TRBV5-8	.	.	TRBJ1-6	CASSFGRGNSPLHF	TGTGCCAGCAGCTTCGGCAGGGGAAATTCACCCCTCCACTTT
TRBV6-4	.	.	TRBJ1-5	CASSEGSNQPQHF	TGTGCCAGCAGTGAAGGTAGCAATCAGCCCCAGCATTTT
TRBV5-1	.	TRBD2	TRBJ2-3	CASSLVPAGVTDTQYF	TGCGCCAGCAGCTTGGTCCCGGCGGGGGTTACAGATACGCAGTATTTT
TRBV19	.	.	TRBJ2-1	CASSGDLAVYNEQFF	TGTGCCAGTAGTGGTGACTTGGCCGTTTACAATGAGCAGTTCTTC
TRBV6-6	.	TRBD1	TRBJ2-1	CASTGQGANEQFF	TGTGCCAGCACTGGACAGGGGGCGAATGAGCAGTTCTTC
TRBV9	.	.	TRBJ1-1	CASSVDQGGMNTEAFF	TGTGCCAGCAGCGTAGATCAAGGCGGAATGAACACTGAAGCTTTCTTT